These 31 T cell receptor beta chains came from one sample sequenced in a study of cytotoxic CD8 clonotypes in ibrutinib-treated CLL. Produced via immunoSEQ multiplex PCR; TCRdb's table is partial and in-frame only. Found here are approximately 100,000 clones, approximately 80% of them singletons; the top ten hold about 22%. Sequenced material: PBMCs, taken after 24 months of ibrutinib treatment. Receptor source: a human donor with chronic lymphocytic leukemia.

The gene calls are TRBV25-1 and TRBJ1-1; 9 bases map to TRBD1. Losses at the gene ends were 5 bases for V and 8 bases for J; bases not matched to a gene: 6. Germline-derived CDR1 and CDR2 are MGHDK and SYGVNS. The CDR3 consists of 13 residues. DNA for the CDR3: TGTGCCAGCAGTCGGGACAGGGTGGGAGAAGCTTTCTTT. Its translation is CASSRDRVGEAFF.

This clone came up many times. This chain uses TRBV27 with TRBJ2-5; 12 nucleotides line up with TRBD2. Looked up from germline, CDR1 is MNHEY and CDR2 is SMNVEV (reference sequence). V shed 2 bases and J 5 bases; nucleotides not matched to a gene: 6. The CDR3 has 16 amino acids. The CDR3 nucleotides are TGTGCCAGCAGTTTAGATAGGACTAGCGGGATTGAGACCCAGTACTTC. This gives the protein CASSLDRTSGIETQYF.

The chain carries TRBV2 and TRBJ1-6; a weak D match, TRBD1 (6 bases). The CDR3 sequence is 14 residues long. Deletions cut 3 bases from V and 10 bases from J, with 13 bases between. Looked up from germline, CDR1 is SNHLY and CDR2 is FYNNEI. The CDR3 DNA reads as TGTGCCAGCAGTGACGCGCAGGGGTGGTCACCCCTCCACTTT. Protein sequence: CASSDAQGWSPLHF.

As DNA, the CDR3 is TGTGCCAGTAGAAAAGGGACAACCCAGACTGTAGGACTGTTTTTT. Encoded protein: CASRKGTTQTVGLFF. This rearrangement joins TRBV19 to TRBJ1-4; D is possibly TRBD1 (6 bases). This CDR3 spans 15 amino acids. Germline V gene lookup returns CDR1 LNHDA and CDR2 SQIVND (reference sequence). V was shortened by 6 bases and J by 13 bases, with 24 bases between the two germline ends.

V gene TRBV11-2 combines with J gene TRBJ2-3; D uncertain. The CDR3 covers 15 residues. Trimming pared 5 bases from V and 2 bases from J, leaving 14 bases between. CDR1 is SGHAT, CDR2 FQNNGV, per germline. The CDR3 DNA is TGTGCCAGCAGCGCCGTTTTCTCCGCCACAGATACGCAGTATTTT. This codes for CASSAVFSATDTQYF.

The chain has TRBV19 and TRBJ2-7; 8 bases are shared with TRBD2. CDR1 and CDR2 (germline): LNHDA, SQIVND (reference sequence). The CDR3 contains 15 residues. Unmatched junction bases numbered 9, after V lost 5 bases and J lost 3 bases. CDR3 DNA: TGTGCCAGTAGTTCTGGGTCTAGCGGGCGCTACGAGCAGTACTTC. This codes for CASSSGSSGRYEQYF.

In DNA form, the CDR3 reads TGTGCCGGGGGGGCGGGAGAAGGACGAGATACGCAGTATTTT. The encoded protein is CAGGAGEGRDTQYF. This rearrangement joins TRBV28 to TRBJ2-3, with D possibly TRBD2 on 7 matching bases. The CDR3 loop spans 14 amino acids. Germline V gives CDR1 MDHEN, CDR2 SYDVKM. V lost 11 bases, J lost 5 bases, and 20 bases lay in between.

V usage is TRBV5-1 and J usage is TRBJ2-7; a possible D gene is TRBD2 (7 bases). The V gene's germline CDR1 is SGHRS and CDR2 YFSETQ. The V and J ends lost 0 bases and 1 base respectively, with 14 bases between them. This CDR3 has 16 residues. The CDR3 nucleotides read TGCGCCAGCAGCTTGGCCCCGGGGGGCCAATCCTACGAGCAGTACTTC. Its translation: CASSLAPGGQSYEQYF.

V usage is TRBV7-9 and J usage is TRBJ1-1, with D perhaps TRBD1 (6 bases). Between the trimmed V and J ends, which lost 7 bases and 6 bases, there was a span of 21 bases. The CDR3 length is 15 residues. Germline CDR1 is SEHNR and CDR2 is FQNEAQ (reference sequence). The CDR3 region has the DNA TGTGCCAGCACCCCCCCGACAGGCTTGGTTTCTGAAGCTTTCTTT. Protein: CASTPPTGLVSEAFF.

The V and J genes are TRBV19 and TRBJ2-3; 8 bases are shared with TRBD1. The CDR3 is made up of 16 amino acids. V shed 4 bases and J 2 bases; nucleotides not matched to a gene: 8. Germline-derived CDR1 and CDR2 are LNHDA and SQIVND (reference sequence). The CDR3 loop reads CASSTRQGRPTDTQYF. The CDR3 nucleotides read TGTGCCAGTAGTACCAGACAGGGGCGCCCCACAGATACGCAGTATTTT. Looking up the rest from reference TRBV19 and TRBJ2-3 gives the full variable domain: DGGITQSPKYLFRKEGQNVTLSCEQNLNHDAMYWYRQDPGQGLRLIYYSQIVNDFQKGDIAEGYSVSREKKESFPLTVTSAQKNPTAFYLCASSTRQGRPTDTQYFGPGTRLTVL.

The chain has TRBV18 and TRBJ1-5; the D is unclear. This CDR3 has 14 amino acids. Germline-derived CDR1 and CDR2 are KGHSH and LQKENI. Trimming took 6 bases from V and 5 from J, leaving 14 bases between them. The CDR3 is CASSPGFGDQPQHF. The CDR3 bases are TGTGCCAGCTCTCCCGGCTTCGGGGATCAGCCCCAGCATTTT. Combining the CDR3 with reference TRBV18 and TRBJ1-5 gives the whole variable domain NAGVMQNPRHLVRRRGQEARLRCSPMKGHSHVYWYRQLPEEGLKFMVYLQKENIIDESGMPKERFSAEFPKEGPSILRIQQVVRGDSAAYFCASSPGFGDQPQHFGDGTRLSIL.

The rearrangement links TRBV5-4 to TRBJ1-1, with TRBD1 matching over 12 bases. V trimming: 5 bases; J trimming: 1 base; junction bases outside the gene matches: 9. This CDR3 has 17 residues. The germline V gene encodes CDR1 SGHNT and CDR2 YYREEE (reference sequence). The CDR3: CASRPGTGGLGNTEAFF. CDR3 sequence (DNA): TGTGCCAGCAGACCCGGGACAGGGGGCTTGGGGAACACTGAAGCTTTCTTT.

The chain employs TRBV6-1 and TRBJ2-1; 8 bases fit TRBD2. V shed 3 bases, J shed 9 bases, and the junction held 10 bases outside the gene matches. CDR1 is MNHNS, CDR2 SASEGT, per germline. The CDR3 consists of 15 residues. Here the CDR3 reads CASSDPSGSSSEQFF. The DNA of the CDR3 is TGTGCCAGCAGTGACCCCAGCGGGAGCTCGAGTGAGCAGTTCTTC.

There are a few counts of this clone. The chain recombines TRBV19 with TRBJ2-2; D might be TRBD2 (5 bases). Germline CDR1 and CDR2: LNHDA and SQIVND (reference sequence). The CDR3 has 14 amino acids. Trimming removed 3 bases from V and 4 bases from J, with 9 bases in between. The CDR3 reads CASSIFGGTGELFF. The CDR3 nucleotides are TGTGCCAGTAGTATTTTCGGAGGCACCGGGGAGCTGTTTTTT.

V gene TRBV6-6 combines with J gene TRBJ2-5, with 7 bases lining up with TRBD1. In germline, CDR1 is MNHNY, CDR2 SVGAGI (reference sequence). The junction had 7 bases not matched to a gene; V was cut back by 7 bases and J by 2 bases. The CDR3 runs to 14 residues. The CDR3, as DNA: TGTGCCAGCACTAAGGGGACAGAACAAGAGACCCAGTACTTC. This codes for CASTKGTEQETQYF.

The CDR3 region has the DNA TGCGCCAGCAGCTTCTCGACTAGCGGGGGGGGCACAGATACGCAGTATTTT. This translates into CASSFSTSGGGTDTQYF. V is TRBV5-1 and J is TRBJ2-3; 14 bases agree with TRBD2. J was trimmed by 1 base and V by 2 bases; bases with no gene match: 3. CDR1 SGHRS and CDR2 YFSETQ come from the germline V gene. This CDR3 spans 17 amino acids.

The genes are TRBV4-2 and TRBJ2-7; D is possibly TRBD1 (6 bases). V was clipped by 4 bases and J by 3 bases, with 16 bases between them. CDR1 and CDR2 (germline): LGHNA, YNFKEQ. The CDR3 runs to 15 residues. The CDR3 here is CASSLSEGQSYEQYF. The DNA for the CDR3 is TGTGCCAGCAGCCTCTCAGAAGGACAGAGCTACGAGCAGTACTTC.

The V and J genes are TRBV5-4 and TRBJ1-2; 7 nucleotides agree with TRBD1. The V gene's germline CDR1 is SGHNT and CDR2 YYREEE (reference sequence). This CDR3 comprises 13 residues. J gave up 8 bases and V 4 bases, and 8 bases lay outside the gene matches. The CDR3 DNA reads as TGTGCCAGCAGCCCGGGACAGCGTCTGGGCTACACCTTC. Residues: CASSPGQRLGYTF.

This clone has only a few counts. J is TRBJ1-5 and V is TRBV5-5; D gene uncertain. With 3 bases removed from V and 0 bases from J, the gap between germline ends came to 10 bases. This CDR3 has 15 amino acids. Germline CDR1 reads SGHKS; CDR2 reads YYEKEE (reference sequence). The DNA for the CDR3 is TGTGCCAGCAGCTGGGGTCCTGATAGCAATCAGCCCCAGCATTTT. This gives the protein CASSWGPDSNQPQHF.

This clone was seen a single time. The V call is TRBV4-2, the J call TRBJ1-4; D is perhaps TRBD1 (6 bases). Germline V lookup: CDR1 LGHNA, CDR2 YNFKEQ. Trimming took off 0 bases at V and 7 bases at J, with 12 bases between the two ends. The CDR3 loop spans 15 amino acids. The CDR3 DNA is TGTGCCAGCAGCCAAGATCTTGGGGGCTCTGAAAAACTGTTTTTT. Residues: CASSQDLGGSEKLFF.

As for this clone: One junction end does not reproduce the germline sequence, and a read error may be involved. The gene calls are TRBV7-7 and TRBJ1-6; D remains unclear. Germline assignment: CDR1 SSHAT and CDR2 FNYEAQ (reference sequence). This CDR3 contains 14 residues. In nucleotides, the CDR3 is TGTGCTAGCAGCTTAGCTCAAGAAGGCTCACCCCTCCACTTT. It specifies CASSLAQEGSPLHF.

V gene TRBV18 combines with J gene TRBJ2-7; D is undetermined. Germline-derived CDR1 and CDR2 are KGHSH and LQKENI. V was shortened by 3 bases and J by 0 bases, with 12 bases between the two germline ends. The CDR3 sequence is 15 residues long. The CDR3 sequence is CASSPSGPSSYEQYF. Here the CDR3 DNA reads TGTGCCAGCTCACCGTCCGGGCCAAGCTCCTACGAGCAGTACTTC.

This chain uses TRBV6-1 with TRBJ2-7; TRBD2 matches at 9 bases. Germline loops: CDR1 MNHNS, CDR2 SASEGT. The CDR3 extends over 17 amino acids. J lost 4 bases, V lost 2 bases, and 12 bases had no gene match. CDR3 in amino acids: CASSESYAAGGRYEQYF. The CDR3 DNA reads TGTGCCAGCAGTGAATCGTACGCCGCGGGAGGGCGGTACGAGCAGTACTTC.

The chain carries TRBV9 and TRBJ2-1, with 11 bases that match TRBD2. The CDR3 spans 18 residues. V lost 0 bases and J lost 1; bases outside the gene matches: 6. Germline-derived CDR1 and CDR2 are SGDLS and YYNGEE. In nucleotides, the CDR3 is TGTGCCAGCAGCGTAGGTAGCGGGGGGGCCGGATCCTACAATGAGCAGTTCTTC. Translating gives CASSVGSGGAGSYNEQFF.

V and J are TRBV16 and TRBJ1-1; 7 bases match TRBD1. CDR3 length: 14 amino acids. J gave up 1 base and V 5 bases, and 4 bases lay outside the gene matches. The germline V gene encodes CDR1 KGHSY and CDR2 FQNENV. CDR3 nucleotide sequence: TGTGCCAGCAGCTCACAGGGGTCGAACACTGAAGCTTTCTTT. Residues: CASSSQGSNTEAFF.

V and J are TRBV30 and TRBJ1-4; D unresolved. Germline values: CDR1 GTSNPN, CDR2 SVGIG (reference sequence). The CDR3 is 13 residues long. V dropped 3 bases and J dropped 8 bases, with 13 bases sitting between them. CDR3 region: CAWRAIRLEKLFF. The CDR3 region has the DNA TGTGCCTGGAGAGCCATCAGGCTCGAAAAACTGTTTTTT.

In its sample, this clone was seen many times. The chain combines TRBV28 with TRBJ2-7, with 9 positions matching TRBD2. CDR3 length equals 13 residues. Germline loops: CDR1 MDHEN, CDR2 SYDVKM. V lost 10 bases to trimming and J lost 5 bases; unmatched junction nucleotides: 9. CDR3 sequence (DNA): TGTGCCACCACCGGGACTAGCTGGGACGAGCAGTACTTC. Protein sequence: CATTGTSWDEQYF.

This sequence joins TRBV19 and TRBJ2-7; a weak D match, TRBD2 (6 bases). CDR3 length: 14 residues. In germline, CDR1 is LNHDA, CDR2 SQIVND (reference sequence). The V and J ends lost 5 bases and 6 bases respectively, with 17 bases between them. In DNA, the CDR3 is TGTGCCAGTAGTTTGGGGGGAGTCTCATCCGAGCAGTACTTC. Protein sequence: CASSLGGVSSEQYF.

This chain uses TRBV5-1 with TRBJ2-1, with D perhaps given as TRBD1 or TRBD2 (5 bases each). The germline V gene has CDR1 SGHRS and CDR2 YFSETQ. Trimming left V 0 bases short and J 6 bases short, with 13 bases between. This CDR3 spans 15 amino acids. The DNA for the CDR3 is TGCGCCAGCAGCTTGGGGTTGGGACCTATCAATGAGCAGTTCTTC. It yields the protein CASSLGLGPINEQFF.

V is TRBV6-1 and J is TRBJ1-1, with a weak D call TRBD1 (6 bases). The germline CDR1 and CDR2 sequences are MNHNS and SASEGT. The V and J ends lost 5 bases and 6 bases respectively, with 13 bases between them. This CDR3 has 13 residues. DNA of the CDR3: TGTGCCAGCAGTTCCCGGACAGTATCTGAAGCTTTCTTT. Protein sequence: CASSSRTVSEAFF.

The chain recombines TRBV15 with TRBJ2-1, with a possible D match to TRBD1 (6 bases). Trimming removed 8 bases at V and 4 bases at J, with 9 bases between. The CDR3 covers 12 residues. The V gene's germline CDR1 is LNHNV and CDR2 YYDKDF (reference sequence). CDR3 bases: TGTGCCACCGAGGACAGTTACAATGAGCAGTTCTTC. This codes for CATEDSYNEQFF.